One T cell receptor beta chain is described in this entry. The data originate from a study of T cell responses to AZD1222 COVID-19 vaccine. V lost 0 bases and J lost 8; bases outside the gene matches: 10. Germline loops: CDR1 SGHRS, CDR2 YFSETQ. The CDR3 contains 16 residues. The data were produced by immunoSEQ multiplex PCR, yet TCRdb's version contains in-frame clones alone and is incomplete. Found here are tens of thousands of clones, just over 90% of them singletons; the top ten hold roughly 4.8%. The clonotype originates from an adult in good health. The sequenced sample was peripheral blood, obtained on day 0 of MenACWY control vaccination. The chain has TRBV5-1 and TRBJ2-1; 8 bases map to TRBD2. CDR3 residues: CASSLAPGLGGDEQFF. Here the CDR3 DNA reads TGCGCCAGCAGCTTGGCCCCGGGACTAGGAGGGGATGAGCAGTTCTTC.